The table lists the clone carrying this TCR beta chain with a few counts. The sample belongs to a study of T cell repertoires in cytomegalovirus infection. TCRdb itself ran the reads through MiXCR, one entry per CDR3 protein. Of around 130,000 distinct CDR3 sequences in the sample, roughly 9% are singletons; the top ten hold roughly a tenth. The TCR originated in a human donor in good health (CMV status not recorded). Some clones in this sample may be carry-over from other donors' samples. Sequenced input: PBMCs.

CDR3 DNA: TGCAGCGTTGAAGACACCCCAAACACTGAAGCTTTCTTT. Protein: CSVEDTPNTEAFF. This rearrangement joins TRBV29-1 to TRBJ1-1; D is uncertain. Germline CDR1 is SQVTM and CDR2 is ANQGSEA. This CDR3 spans 13 amino acids. V lost 0 bases, J lost 2 bases, and 7 bases lay in between.